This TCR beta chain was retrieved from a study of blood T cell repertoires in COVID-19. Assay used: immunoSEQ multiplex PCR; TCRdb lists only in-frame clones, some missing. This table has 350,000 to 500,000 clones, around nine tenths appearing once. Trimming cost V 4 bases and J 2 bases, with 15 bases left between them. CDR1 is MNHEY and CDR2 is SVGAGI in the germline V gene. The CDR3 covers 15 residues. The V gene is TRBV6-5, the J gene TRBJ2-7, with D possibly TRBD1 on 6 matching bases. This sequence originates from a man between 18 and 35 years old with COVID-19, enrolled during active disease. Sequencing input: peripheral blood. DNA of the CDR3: TGTGCCAGCAGTTTACTCCCGGACAGCACCTACGAGCAGTACTTC. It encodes CASSLLPDSTYEQYF.